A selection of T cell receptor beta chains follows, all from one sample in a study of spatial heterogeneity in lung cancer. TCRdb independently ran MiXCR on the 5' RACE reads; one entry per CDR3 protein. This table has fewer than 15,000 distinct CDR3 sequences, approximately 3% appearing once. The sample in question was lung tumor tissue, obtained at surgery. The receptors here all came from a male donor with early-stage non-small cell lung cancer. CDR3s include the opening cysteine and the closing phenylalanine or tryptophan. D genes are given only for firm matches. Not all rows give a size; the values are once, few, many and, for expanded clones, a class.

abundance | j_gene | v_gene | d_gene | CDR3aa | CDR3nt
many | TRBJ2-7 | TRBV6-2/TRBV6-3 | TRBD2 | CASRLSGISYEQYF | TGTGCCAGCAGACTTAGCGGGATCTCCTACGAGCAGTACTTC
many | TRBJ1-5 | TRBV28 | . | CASSTGGRQPQHF | TGTGCCAGCTCCACGGGGGGAAGGCAGCCCCAGCATTTT
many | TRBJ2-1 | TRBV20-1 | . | CSAGNEQFF | TGCAGTGCCGGCAATGAGCAGTTCTTC
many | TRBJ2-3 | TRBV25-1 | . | CASPRGNTDTQYF | TGTGCCAGCCCCAGGGGAAACACAGATACGCAGTATTTT
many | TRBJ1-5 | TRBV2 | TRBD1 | CASSEQGIGNQPQHF | TGTGCCAGCAGCGAACAGGGGATCGGCAATCAGCCCCAGCATTTT
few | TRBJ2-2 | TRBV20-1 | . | CSARRANTGELFF | TGCAGTGCTAGGAGGGCGAACACCGGGGAGCTGTTTTTT
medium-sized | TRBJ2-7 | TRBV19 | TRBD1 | CASRSRQGASYEQYF | TGTGCCAGTAGATCCAGACAGGGGGCTTCCTACGAGCAGTACTTC
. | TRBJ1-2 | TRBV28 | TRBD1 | CASSMTGGLAGYTF | TGTGCCAGCAGTATGACAGGGGGATTAGCGGGCTACACCTTC
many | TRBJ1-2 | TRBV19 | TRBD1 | CATRQGDYGYTF | TGTGCCACTCGACAGGGCGACTATGGCTACACCTTC
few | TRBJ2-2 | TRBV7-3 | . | CASSLEGSAGELFF | TGTGCCAGCAGCTTAGAGGGCAGCGCAGGGGAGCTGTTTTTT
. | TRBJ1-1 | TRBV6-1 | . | CASSEAGNTEAFF | TGTGCCAGCAGTGAAGCAGGGAACACTGAAGCTTTCTTT
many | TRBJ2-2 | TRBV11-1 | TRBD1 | CASSLSPGTANTGELFF | TGTGCCAGCAGCCTATCCCCCGGGACAGCTAACACCGGGGAGCTGTTTTTT
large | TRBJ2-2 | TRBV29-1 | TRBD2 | CSVPGLAGAVGELFF | TGCAGCGTCCCAGGACTAGCGGGGGCCGTCGGGGAGCTGTTTTTT
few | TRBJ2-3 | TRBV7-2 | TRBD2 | CASSPTSGGNADTQYF | TGTGCCAGCAGCCCGACTAGCGGGGGTAATGCAGATACGCAGTATTTT
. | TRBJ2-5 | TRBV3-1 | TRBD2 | CASSFRGGTETQYF | TGTGCCAGCAGCTTCCGCGGGGGGACGGAGACCCAGTACTTC
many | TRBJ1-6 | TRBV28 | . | CASSEIQGGWSPLHF | TGTGCCAGCAGCGAAATACAAGGCGGTTGGTCACCCCTCCACTTT
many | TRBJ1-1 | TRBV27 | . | CASSLVRSLGNTEAFF | TGTGCCAGCAGTTTGGTCAGGAGCCTGGGGAACACTGAAGCTTTCTTT
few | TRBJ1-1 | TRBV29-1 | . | CSASRDQGRYTEAFF | TGCAGCGCGTCCCGGGACCAGGGGCGGTACACTGAAGCTTTCTTT
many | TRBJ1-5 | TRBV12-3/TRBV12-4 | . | CASSLNGGRGQPQHF | TGTGCCAGCAGTTTAAATGGGGGTCGGGGGCAGCCCCAGCATTTT
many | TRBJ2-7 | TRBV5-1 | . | CASSLEPGVGEQYF | TGCGCCAGCAGCTTGGAGCCGGGGGTGGGGGAGCAGTACTTC
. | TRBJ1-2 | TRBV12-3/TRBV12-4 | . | CASSLGGLYGYTF | TGTGCCAGCAGTTTAGGGGGGCTGTATGGCTACACCTTC
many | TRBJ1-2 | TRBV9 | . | CASSGSQGLSGYTF | TGTGCCAGCAGCGGAAGCCAGGGTTTGTCTGGCTACACCTTC
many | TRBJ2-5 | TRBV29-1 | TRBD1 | CSVEGIGGPGETQYF | TGCAGCGTTGAAGGAATAGGGGGCCCCGGGGAGACCCAGTACTTC
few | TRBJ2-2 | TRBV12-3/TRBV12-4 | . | CASSSGTLNTGELFF | TGTGCCAGCAGTTCCGGGACGCTGAACACCGGGGAGCTGTTTTTT
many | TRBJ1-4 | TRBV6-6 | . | CASTGIVANDEKLFF | TGTGCCAGCACCGGGATAGTGGCGAACGATGAAAAACTGTTTTTT